A single sample is the source of the 32 T cell receptor beta chains below, sequenced in a study of Graves' ophthalmopathy and Graves' hyperthyroidism. The sequenced template was RNA, covering the TCR beta CDR3 region. Second-round multiplex PCR came after first-round RT-PCR with HTBI primers. MiXCR, applied by TCRdb to the multiplex PCR reads, yields one record per CDR3 protein. The table lists 650,000 to 900,000 distinct CDR3 sequences, around 40% of them singletons. The sequenced sample was peripheral blood. These receptors came from an adult man with Graves' ophthalmopathy.

Many counts were recorded for this clonotype. CDR3 protein: CSAGATQETQYF. CDR3 nucleotides: TGCAGCGCAGGGGCCACCCAAGAGACCCAGTACTTC. The chain has TRBV29-1 and TRBJ2-5; tentatively, D is TRBD1 (6 bases). Germline-derived CDR1 and CDR2 are SQVTM and ANQGSEA. V lost 7 bases to trimming and J lost 1 base, with 10 bases between them. This CDR3 comprises 12 residues.

This clonotype was detected once. Just one base apart from a much larger clone, this may be a read error. The chain is built from TRBV11-1 and TRBJ2-5, with D tentatively TRBD2 (5 bases). The CDR3 length is 15 residues. The germline gives CDR1 SGHAT, CDR2 FQDESV (reference sequence). V lost 8 bases and J lost 5, with 21 bases in between. Written as DNA, the CDR3 is TGTGCCAGCGGCTCCCGCCTCGGGGTTGGGGAGACCCAGTACTTC. Amino acid sequence: CASGSRLGVGETQYF. Full variable domain (missing parts from reference TRBV11-1 and TRBJ2-5): EAEVAQSPRYKITEKSQAVAFWCDPISGHATLYWYRQILGQGPELLVQFQDESVVDDSQLPKDRFSAERLKGVDSTLKIQPAELGDSAMYLCASGSRLGVGETQYFGPGTRLLVL.

The V and J genes are TRBV20-1 and TRBJ2-7; D is possibly TRBD2 (5 bases). V was shortened by 6 bases and J by 0 bases, with 12 bases between the two germline ends. This CDR3 spans 13 amino acids. From germline, CDR1 is DFQATT and CDR2 SNEGSKA (reference sequence). CDR3 bases: TGCAGTGCCGCTAGCTCGAGCTCCTACGAGCAGTACTTC. Its translation: CSAASSSSYEQYF.

This clonotype was found many times. The chain joins TRBV2 to TRBJ1-6, with D possibly matching TRBD1 (5 bases). There are 15 residues in the CDR3. V shed 6 bases and J shed 0 bases, with 9 bases lying between them. Germline values: CDR1 SNHLY, CDR2 FYNNEI. CDR3 amino acids: CASRRGTSYNSPLHF. The DNA of the CDR3 is TGTGCCAGCAGAAGGGGCACCTCCTATAATTCACCCCTCCACTTT.

CDR3 amino acids: CASSWPETEAFF. The DNA for the CDR3 is TGTGCCAGCAGCTGGCCTGAAACTGAAGCTTTCTTT. The genes are TRBV5-8 and TRBJ1-1; D gene uncertain. V was trimmed by 3 bases and J by 5 bases, leaving 8 bases between them. From germline, CDR1 is SGHTS and CDR2 YDEGEE. This CDR3 contains 12 residues.

V usage is TRBV7-2 and J usage is TRBJ2-7; D may correspond to TRBD1 or TRBD2 (5 bases each). The length of the CDR3 is 13 residues. The germline CDR1 and CDR2 sequences are SGHTA and FQGNSA. V was clipped by 7 bases and J by 5 bases, with 15 bases between them. CDR3 loop: CASNPEMGDEQYF. DNA of the CDR3: TGTGCCAGCAACCCGGAAATGGGGGACGAGCAGTACTTC.

This clonotype was picked up many times. This chain uses TRBV6-5 with TRBJ1-1; TRBD1 is a possible D gene (6 bases). Trimming left V 2 bases short and J 4 bases short, with 14 bases between. This CDR3 has 15 residues. Germline V gene data show CDR1 as MNHEY and CDR2 as SVGAGI. For the CDR3, the DNA is TGTGCCAGCAGTTACAATGGGGGCCCGAGCACTGAAGCTTTCTTT. Its translation is CASSYNGGPSTEAFF.

This clonotype appeared a few times. The genes are TRBV11-1 and TRBJ2-7, with a weak D call TRBD1 (6 bases). Deletions cut 5 bases from V and 0 bases from J, with 17 bases between. Germline assignment: CDR1 SGHAT and CDR2 FQDESV (reference sequence). The CDR3 length is 16 residues. CDR3 sequence reads: CASSPLKQGRSYEQYF. The DNA for the CDR3 is TGTGCCAGCAGCCCACTGAAACAGGGCCGCTCCTACGAGCAGTACTTC.

The V gene is TRBV19, the J gene TRBJ2-7; D is possibly TRBD1 or TRBD2 (5 bases each). Between the trimmed V and J ends, which lost 7 bases and 5 bases, there was a span of 18 bases. The CDR3 has 14 amino acids. The V gene's germline CDR1 is LNHDA and CDR2 SQIVND (reference sequence). The CDR3 bases are TGTGCCAGTACCTCCGGGGCCCGTATCGACGAGCAGTACTTC. Translating gives CASTSGARIDEQYF.

The chain combines TRBV7-9 with TRBJ2-5, with D possibly TRBD1 on 6 matching bases. Between the trimmed V and J ends, which lost 4 bases and 4 bases, there was a span of 10 bases. Looked up from germline, CDR1 is SEHNR and CDR2 is FQNEAQ (reference sequence). The CDR3 totals 13 residues. CDR3 region: CASSSGEGETQYF. The CDR3 nucleotides are TGTGCCAGCAGCTCAGGGGAAGGAGAGACCCAGTACTTC.

The J gene is TRBJ2-2, the V gene TRBV25-1, with 10 bases aligning to TRBD2. Unmatched junction bases numbered 8, after V lost 5 bases and J lost 5 bases. Germline CDR1 is MGHDK and CDR2 is SYGVNS. This CDR3 comprises 16 residues. The CDR3 DNA reads TGTGCCAGCAGTTACTCTAGCGGGAGTCGGACCGGGGAGCTGTTTTTT. Its protein is CASSYSSGSRTGELFF.

This clonotype has ten or more counts. This chain links TRBV2 with TRBJ1-2; no reliable D call. The CDR3 has 11 amino acids. Trimming cost V 1 base and J 13 bases, with 10 bases left between them. CDR1 is SNHLY, CDR2 FYNNEI, per germline. The CDR3 region has the DNA TGTGCCAGCAGTGAAGACACGGGGAGCACCTTC. This translates into CASSEDTGSTF.

The chain couples TRBV7-9 to TRBJ1-1; D is possibly TRBD1 (6 bases). CDR1 is SEHNR, CDR2 FQNEAQ, per germline (reference sequence). The CDR3 covers 15 residues. Trimming cost V 5 bases and J 1 base, with 14 bases left between them. The CDR3 here is CASSEDSGWNTEAFF. In nucleotides, the CDR3 is TGTGCCAGCAGCGAGGACAGTGGGTGGAACACTGAAGCTTTCTTT.

V gene TRBV7-9 combines with J gene TRBJ2-5; possibly TRBD2 for D (5 bases). V lost 11 bases to trimming and J lost 5 bases, with 12 bases between them. The germline V gene encodes CDR1 SEHNR and CDR2 FQNEAQ (reference sequence). This CDR3 is built from 11 residues. CDR3: CAWIGGETQYF. The CDR3 DNA reads as TGTGCCTGGATTGGCGGGGAGACCCAGTACTTC.

The chain employs TRBV5-1 and TRBJ2-5; 7 nucleotides line up with TRBD2. Germline V gene data show CDR1 as SGHRS and CDR2 as YFSETQ. Trimming cost V 6 bases and J 5 bases; bases outside gene matches: 16. The CDR3 contains 16 residues. The CDR3 sequence is CASTRVGEGRRETQYF. The CDR3 region has the DNA TGCGCCAGCACCAGAGTGGGGGAGGGCCGACGCGAGACCCAGTACTTC.

The chain uses TRBV15 and TRBJ1-4; TRBD1 is a possible D gene (6 bases). This CDR3 comprises 15 residues. CDR1 is LNHNV and CDR2 is YYDKDF in the germline V gene (reference sequence). Trimming stripped 0 bases from V and 8 bases from J, with 13 bases between. CDR3 amino acids: CATSRDQTGKEKLFF. Here the CDR3 DNA reads TGTGCCACCAGCAGAGATCAAACAGGGAAGGAAAAACTGTTTTTT. Looking up the rest from reference TRBV15 and TRBJ1-4 gives the full variable domain: DAMVIQNPRYQVTQFGKPVTLSCSQTLNHNVMYWYQQKSSQAPKLLFHYYDKDFNNEADTPDNFQSRRPNTSFCFLDIRSPGLGDTAMYLCATSRDQTGKEKLFFGSGTQLSVL.

A few counts support this clonotype. This rearrangement joins TRBV2 to TRBJ1-1; possible D gene TRBD1, 6 bases. Germline CDR1 reads SNHLY; CDR2 reads FYNNEI. The CDR3 loop spans 13 amino acids. The V gene lost 2 bases and the J gene lost 13 bases, with 17 bases spanning the gap. The CDR3 loop is CASSETGSPGVFF. The CDR3 DNA reads as TGTGCCAGCAGTGAAACAGGGTCTCCCGGAGTTTTCTTT.

This clonotype has a count of ten or more. The chain has TRBV29-1 and TRBJ2-5; perhaps TRBD1 as D (6 bases). Per the germline V gene, CDR1 is SQVTM and CDR2 is ANQGSEA. V lost 1 base and J 4 bases, leaving 13 bases between the germline ends. The CDR3 is 14 amino acids. The CDR3 reads CSVEGTEAGETQYF. CDR3 sequence (DNA): TGCAGCGTTGAAGGGACAGAAGCCGGAGAGACCCAGTACTTC.

The V and J genes are TRBV7-3 and TRBJ1-4, with no clear D. Germline lookup yields CDR1 SGHTA and CDR2 FQGTGA. V was pared by 2 bases and J by 10 bases, with 14 bases between. This CDR3 region has 14 residues. The CDR3 bases are TGTGCCAGCAGCTTAGGGGTGGGGATTGGAAAACTGTTTTTT. This translates into CASSLGVGIGKLFF. The whole variable domain, filled in from reference TRBV7-3 and TRBJ1-4, reads GAGVSQTPSNKVTEKGKYVELRCDPISGHTALYWYRQSLGQGPEFLIYFQGTGAADDSGLPNDRFFAVRPEGSVSTLKIQRTERGDSAVYLCASSLGVGIGKLFFGSGTQLSVL.

This clonotype was found many times. This rearrangement joins TRBV7-9 to TRBJ1-2; 12 bases are a match to TRBD1. The ends lost 5 bases at V and 5 bases at J; junction bases unmatched: 6. CDR1 is SEHNR, CDR2 FQNEAQ, per germline (reference sequence). The CDR3 runs 15 residues. The CDR3 DNA reads as TGTGCCAGCAGCACGGGACAGGGGGCTTTGTATGGCTACACCTTC. Amino acids: CASSTGQGALYGYTF.

The sample holds a few counts of this clonotype. The chain recombines TRBV11-2 with TRBJ2-5, with D perhaps matching TRBD2 (7 bases). The V and J ends lost 1 base and 1 base respectively, with 10 bases between them. From germline, CDR1 is SGHAT and CDR2 FQNNGV. The CDR3 loop spans 15 amino acids. Written as DNA, the CDR3 is TGTGCCAGCAGCTTAGGGGGGGGCTTCCAAGAGACCCAGTACTTC. This sequence encodes CASSLGGGFQETQYF.

This chain connects TRBV2 to TRBJ2-7; TRBD2 is a possible D gene (6 bases). V lost 7 bases, J lost 5 bases, and 12 bases lay in between. Germline CDR1 reads SNHLY; CDR2 reads FYNNEI. CDR3 length: 12 residues. CDR3 amino acids: CASTGDSDEQYF. The CDR3 nucleotides read TGTGCCAGCACGGGAGACAGTGACGAGCAGTACTTC.

As concerns this clonotype: Here the CDR3 omits its conserved ending phenylalanine or tryptophan, so a read error is the likely source. The V and J genes are TRBV20-1 and TRBJ1-1, with TRBD1 matching 7 bases. The CDR3 runs to 14 residues. Losses at the gene ends were 0 bases for V and 2 bases for J; bases not matched to a gene: 3. Germline V gene data show CDR1 as DFQATT and CDR2 as SNEGSKA (reference sequence). CDR3 protein: CSAREQGRNTEAFL. CDR3 bases: TGCAGTGCTAGAGAACAGGGGAGAAACACTGAAGCTTTCCTT.

This chain joins TRBV5-5 and TRBJ2-7; 11 bases align to TRBD1. The V gene's germline CDR1 is SGHKS and CDR2 YYEKEE (reference sequence). This CDR3 contains 14 residues. With 4 bases clipped from V and 6 bases from J, the junction kept 6 bases outside the gene matches. CDR3 residues: CASSAPGQGGEQYF. As DNA, the CDR3 is TGTGCCAGCAGCGCCCCGGGACAGGGGGGCGAGCAGTACTTC.

The rearrangement links TRBV25-1 to TRBJ2-7; TRBD1 agrees at 7 bases. This CDR3 comprises 13 residues. J lost 2 bases, V lost 9 bases, and 7 bases had no gene match. Germline V gene data show CDR1 as MGHDK and CDR2 as SYGVNS. The CDR3 nucleotides are TGTGCCAGTAGGTATGGGACAGCCTACGAGCAGTACTTC. Protein product: CASRYGTAYEQYF.

This clonotype was seen repeatedly, ten times or more. The CDR3 here is CASSPTGVAEQYF. CDR3 bases: TGCGCCAGCAGCCCAACGGGCGTCGCCGAGCAGTACTTC. The V call is TRBV10-1, the J call TRBJ2-7; D gene ambiguous. The CDR3 spans 13 residues. V was clipped by 6 bases and J by 6 bases, with 15 bases between them. The V gene's germline CDR1 is WNHNN and CDR2 SYGVQD (reference sequence).

This clonotype was picked up a small number of times. The CDR3 spells CASSPWTGSETQYF. CDR3 nucleotide sequence: TGTGCCAGCTCACCATGGACAGGGTCAGAGACCCAGTACTTC. V is TRBV9 and J is TRBJ2-5, with 8 bases that match TRBD1. V lost 7 bases to trimming and J lost 4 bases; unmatched junction nucleotides: 9. This CDR3 region has 14 residues. In germline, CDR1 is SGDLS, CDR2 YYNGEE.

This clonotype showed up just once. This rearrangement joins TRBV25-1 to TRBJ1-1, with a tentative D call TRBD1 (5 bases). The CDR3 is made up of 15 amino acids. Deletions cut 6 bases from V and 2 bases from J, with 16 bases between. Germline-derived CDR1 and CDR2 are MGHDK and SYGVNS. The CDR3 DNA reads TGTGCCAGCAGCTTGGGACGTCAGTTTAACACTGAAGCTTTCTTT. It codes for CASSLGRQFNTEAFF.

Regarding this clonotype: An end of the junction differs from the germline gene, which may be a read error. The chain is built from TRBV25-1 and TRBJ2-7, with D maybe TRBD1 (6 bases). Germline CDR1 and CDR2: MGHDK and SYGVNS. The CDR3 is 15 residues long. Here the CDR3 reads CASSSLQGRPYEQYF. In nucleotides, the CDR3 is TGCGCCAGCAGCAGCCTTCAGGGGAGACCCTACGAGCAGTACTTC.

The rearrangement joins TRBV20-1 to TRBJ2-7; a weak D match, TRBD2 (6 bases). CDR3 length: 14 amino acids. Germline values: CDR1 DFQATT, CDR2 SNEGSKA (reference sequence). The V gene lost 1 base and the J gene lost 2 bases, with 12 bases spanning the gap. This CDR3 reads CSARGGGGTYEQYF. The CDR3 DNA sequence: TGCAGTGCTAGAGGAGGTGGGGGGACCTACGAGCAGTACTTC.

The rearrangement uses TRBV10-3 and TRBJ1-3; no firm D call. Trimming removed 5 bases from V and 0 bases from J, with 8 bases in between. Germline loops: CDR1 ENHRY, CDR2 SYGVKD. There are 14 residues in the CDR3. CDR3 amino acids: CAISPSNSGNTIYF. CDR3 nucleotides: TGTGCCATCAGTCCAAGCAACTCTGGAAACACCATATATTTT.

This clonotype was picked up a small number of times. The V gene is TRBV30, the J gene TRBJ2-5, with D possibly TRBD1 on 5 matching bases. Trimming took 0 bases from V and 4 from J, leaving 9 bases between them. The CDR3 is 13 residues long. Germline V CDR1 and CDR2: GTSNPN, SVGIG (reference sequence). DNA of the CDR3: TGTGCCTGGAGTGTACAGGTAGCAGAGACCCAGTACTTC. This sequence encodes CAWSVQVAETQYF. Full variable domain (outside the CDR3, taken from reference TRBV30 and TRBJ2-5): SQTIHQWPATLVQPVGSPLSLECTVEGTSNPNLYWYRQAAGRGLQLLFYSVGIGQISSEVPQNLSASRPQDRQFILSSKKLLLSDSGFYLCAWSVQVAETQYFGPGTRLLVL.